Listed below are T cell receptor beta chains from one sample, sequenced in a study of monozygotic twins with inflammatory bowel disease. From the 5' RACE reads, TCRdb lists one entry per CDR3 protein and no DNA. The sample holds under 200,000 distinct CDR3 sequences. What was sequenced was blood. These receptors all stem from a human donor with ulcerative colitis or Crohn's disease, or a healthy co-twin of an affected twin (not recorded which). CDR3s include the opening cysteine and the closing phenylalanine or tryptophan. Fields, in order: V gene, J gene, CDR3 protein.

V gene: TRBV5-1
J gene: TRBJ1-2
CDR3 protein: CASSVTGQPERGYTF

V gene: TRBV27
J gene: TRBJ2-7
CDR3 protein: CASSQSGGAPYEQYF

V gene: TRBV5-1
J gene: TRBJ2-2
CDR3 protein: CASSPGTSGTTGELFF

V gene: TRBV14
J gene: TRBJ2-5
CDR3 protein: CASSQFWTEQETQYF

V gene: TRBV20-1
J gene: TRBJ2-1
CDR3 protein: CSARVAGGPSSYNEQFF

V gene: TRBV7-3
J gene: TRBJ2-2
CDR3 protein: CASSSQPTGELFF

V gene: TRBV7-2
J gene: TRBJ2-6
CDR3 protein: CASSLARGGGANVLTF

V gene: TRBV27
J gene: TRBJ2-5
CDR3 protein: CASSARLAGVAETQYF

V gene: TRBV4-2
J gene: TRBJ2-2
CDR3 protein: CASSSGTGELFF

V gene: TRBV20-1
J gene: TRBJ2-1
CDR3 protein: CSADPGSTYNEQFF

V gene: TRBV15
J gene: TRBJ1-5
CDR3 protein: CATSTYPAGVGNQPQHF

V gene: TRBV13
J gene: TRBJ1-6
CDR3 protein: CASSWRTWPEALHF

V gene: TRBV20-1
J gene: TRBJ1-3
CDR3 protein: CSARPRGVDTIYF

V gene: TRBV20-1
J gene: TRBJ2-1
CDR3 protein: CSASPGLAGGYNEQFF

V gene: TRBV30
J gene: TRBJ2-7
CDR3 protein: CAWRIEAYEQYF

V gene: TRBV5-1
J gene: TRBJ2-1
CDR3 protein: CASSPEEMAYNEQFF

V gene: TRBV20-1
J gene: TRBJ2-5
CDR3 protein: CSARVVRTETQYF

V gene: TRBV5-1
J gene: TRBJ2-7
CDR3 protein: CASSDGQGAYEQYF

V gene: TRBV2
J gene: TRBJ2-1
CDR3 protein: CASSGQGENEQFF

V gene: TRBV28
J gene: TRBJ2-1
CDR3 protein: CASSLIGTYNEQFF

V gene: TRBV7-9
J gene: TRBJ1-4
CDR3 protein: CASSWLGEENEKLFF

V gene: TRBV7-9
J gene: TRBJ1-5
CDR3 protein: CASSDSRGNQPQHF

V gene: TRBV28
J gene: TRBJ2-1
CDR3 protein: CASSLSGDTPGGYEQFF

V gene: TRBV5-1
J gene: TRBJ1-1
CDR3 protein: CASSLAGPGQNTEAFF

V gene: TRBV20-1
J gene: TRBJ2-7
CDR3 protein: CSARDIVLYEQYF

V gene: TRBV12-3/TRBV12-4
J gene: TRBJ1-2
CDR3 protein: CASSIQGFSLYGYTF

V gene: TRBV12-3/TRBV12-4
J gene: TRBJ2-2
CDR3 protein: CASSLEGVGELFF

V gene: TRBV9
J gene: TRBJ1-1
CDR3 protein: CASSVGEVNTEAFF

V gene: TRBV5-1
J gene: TRBJ1-1
CDR3 protein: CASSLEGGDTEAFF

V gene: TRBV7-9
J gene: TRBJ1-2
CDR3 protein: CASSLVGDRAGRGYTF

V gene: TRBV3-1
J gene: TRBJ2-2
CDR3 protein: CASSQDRTSGSPGELFF

V gene: TRBV7-9
J gene: TRBJ1-2
CDR3 protein: CASTWTGRMNYGYTF

V gene: TRBV5-1
J gene: TRBJ2-1
CDR3 protein: CASSLGTSGGPRYNEQFF

V gene: TRBV18
J gene: TRBJ2-3
CDR3 protein: CASSPPESRTQYF

V gene: TRBV7-9
J gene: TRBJ2-1
CDR3 protein: CASSLFGASGTYNEQFF

V gene: TRBV13
J gene: TRBJ1-1
CDR3 protein: CASSSRGDYTEAFF

V gene: TRBV2
J gene: TRBJ2-3
CDR3 protein: CASSGTGADTQYF